This T cell receptor beta chain emerged from a study of T cell responses to AZD1222 COVID-19 vaccine. The CDR3 has 16 amino acids. V dropped 0 bases and J dropped 7 bases, with 19 bases sitting between them. Libraries were prepared by immunoSEQ multiplex PCR; TCRdb keeps only in-frame clonotypes and omits some of them. Among 150,000 to 200,000 clones listed, almost 90% were seen once. The input for sequencing was peripheral blood, taken 28 days after the second AZD1222 dose. The source of this sequence is an adult who received the AZD1222 COVID-19 vaccine. The V gene is TRBV23-1, the J gene TRBJ2-7, with D perhaps matching TRBD1 or TRBD2 (7 bases each). TRBV23-1 has ORF status, its function being uncertain. The CDR3 DNA is TGCGCCAGCAGTCAATCGGCCAGGGGGGGACTACGAGAGCAGTACTTC. Protein: CASSQSARGGLREQYF.